These 6 T cell receptor beta chains came from one sample sequenced in a study of identifying expanded T cells in peripheral blood. Clones were sequenced by immunoSEQ multiplex PCR, and TCRdb holds only the in-frame ones, with some missing. The sample shows 70,000 to 100,000 clones, around nine tenths of them seen only once. The sample was blood. The receptors here all came from a person aged 18 to 69 in good health.

The chain carries TRBV2 and TRBJ2-3; 12 positions match TRBD2. Per the germline V gene, CDR1 is SNHLY and CDR2 is FYNNEI. V lost 6 bases and J lost 5; bases outside the gene matches: 6. The length of the CDR3 is 15 residues. CDR3 sequence (DNA): TGTGCCAGCAGCTTGCTAGCGGGGGGGGGAGATACGCAGTATTTT. Residues: CASSLLAGGGDTQYF.

The V and J genes are TRBV10-1 and TRBJ1-1; perhaps TRBD1 as D (5 bases). Germline CDR1 and CDR2: WNHNN and SYGVQD (reference sequence). V was cut by 6 bases and J by 0 bases, with 14 bases left in between. The CDR3 is 15 residues long. CDR3 DNA sequence: TGCGCCAGCAGAGCAGGGACCGGCTTGAACACTGAAGCTTTCTTT. This translates into CASRAGTGLNTEAFF.

V is TRBV27 and J is TRBJ2-7; perhaps TRBD1 as D (6 bases). V lost 1 base, J lost 6 bases, and 13 bases lay in between. Germline CDR1 is MNHEY and CDR2 is SMNVEV (reference sequence). This CDR3 comprises 14 residues. Here the CDR3 reads CASSLYRALPEQYF. In DNA, the CDR3 is TGTGCCAGCAGTTTATACAGGGCCCTCCCCGAGCAGTACTTC.

The rearrangement links TRBV5-1 to TRBJ2-2, with 12 bases fitting TRBD2. V lost 5 bases to trimming and J lost 6 bases; unmatched junction nucleotides: 14. CDR1 is SGHRS, CDR2 YFSETQ, per germline. There are 18 residues in the CDR3. The CDR3 sequence is CASRALASGRASSGELFF. DNA for the CDR3: TGCGCCAGCAGGGCTCTCGCTAGCGGGAGGGCCTCTTCCGGGGAGCTGTTTTTT.

This chain uses TRBV7-9 with TRBJ1-1; 7 nucleotides match TRBD1. Germline-derived CDR1 and CDR2 are SEHNR and FQNEAQ (reference sequence). Losses at the gene ends were 5 bases for V and 6 bases for J; bases not matched to a gene: 18. The length of the CDR3 is 17 residues. The CDR3 region has the DNA TGTGCCAGCAGCCTTAAACGGGGTGAGACAGGGATCCCTGAAGCTTTCTTT. Translating it yields CASSLKRGETGIPEAFF.

The rearrangement links TRBV5-1 to TRBJ1-2; tentative D call: TRBD1 (5 bases). Germline loops: CDR1 SGHRS, CDR2 YFSETQ. This CDR3 has 13 residues. The ends were cut back, 0 bases at V and 8 bases at J, with 11 bases in the middle. CDR3 loop: CASSLGVGLGYTF. The CDR3 DNA reads TGCGCCAGCAGCTTGGGCGTGGGGCTGGGCTACACCTTC.